A selection of T cell receptor beta chains follows, all from one sample in a study of cytomegalovirus exposure and HLA in healthy donors. Repertoires were generated with immunoSEQ multiplex PCR, while TCRdb's copy carries only in-frame clones and drops some. The repertoire holds 120,000 to 150,000 clones, with about 82% as singletons. Sequenced sample: PBMCs. These receptors were obtained from a woman in her thirties or forties in good health and CMV-seropositive. Each CDR3 is given with its conserved first and last residue. A D gene is named only where the DNA matches it firmly. The size of a clone is reported for some rows only, either as once, few or many, or as a class for expanded clones.

>NA|TRBV28|TRBJ1-2|NA
TGTGCCAGCAGTTTAACGGTAGACTCAGGGAACTATGGCTACACCTTC
CASSLTVDSGNYGYTF
>NA|TRBV19|TRBJ2-7|NA
TGTGCCAGTAGCGGGTCCGCTTCCTACGAGCAGTACTTC
CASSGSASYEQYF
>NA|TRBV28|TRBJ2-7|NA
TGTGCCAGCAGTGAGGAGTTGGACGAGCAGTACTTC
CASSEELDEQYF
>NA|TRBV15|TRBJ1-3|NA
TGTGCCACCAGCAGAGATCTTATCCAGGGACTTGGAAACACCATATATTTT
CATSRDLIQGLGNTIYF
>TRBD2|TRBV9|TRBJ2-1|NA
TGTGCCAGCAGCGTAGGGGCTAGCGGGAGGTCGGGTAATGAGCAGTTCTTC
CASSVGASGRSGNEQFF
>NA|TRBV4-1|TRBJ2-3|NA
TGCGCCAGCAGCATCGAGCGGATCACAGATACGCAGTATTTT
CASSIERITDTQYF
>TRBD1|TRBV4-2|TRBJ2-2|NA
TGTGCCAGCAGCCAAGATGCGAACAGGGGAACCGGGGAGCTGTTTTTT
CASSQDANRGTGELFF
>NA|TRBV7-2|TRBJ1-2|few
TGTGCCAGCAGCTTAGACGTTGGCAGACTTAACTATGGCTACACCTTC
CASSLDVGRLNYGYTF
>TRBD2|TRBV5-4|TRBJ2-2|NA
TGTGCCAGCAGCCACCTAGCGGGACCTCGGACCGGGGAGCTGTTTTTT
CASSHLAGPRTGELFF
>NA|TRBV28|TRBJ2-7|NA
TGTGCCAGCAGCCCCCTAGCGGGACAGGGGTCCTACGAGCAGTACTTC
CASSPLAGQGSYEQYF
>NA|TRBV5-1|TRBJ2-3|NA
TGCGCCAGCAGCTCCGTGAGCACAGATACGCAGTATTTT
CASSSVSTDTQYF
>NA|TRBV28|TRBJ1-2|NA
TGTGCCAGCAGTGGGAACGGGGGTGGAGTCTATGGCTACACCTTC
CASSGNGGGVYGYTF
>NA|TRBV6-5|TRBJ1-1|NA
TGTGCCAGCAGTGAGGCTGAAGCTTTCTTT
CASSEAEAFF
>NA|TRBV25-1|TRBJ2-2|NA
TGTGCCAGCAGTGGGACTTTGAACACCGGGGAGCTGTTTTTT
CASSGTLNTGELFF
>TRBD2|TRBV5-1|TRBJ2-2|NA
TGCGCCAGCAGCACCGGGACTAGCGCCGGGGAGCTGTTTTTT
CASSTGTSAGELFF
>NA|TRBV28|TRBJ1-4|NA
TGTGCCAGCACGGAACAGGGAATGGGCAATGAGGGACTGTTTTTT
CASTEQGMGNEGLFF
>TRBD1|TRBV7-2|TRBJ2-3|NA
TGTGCCAGCAGCCCGACAGGGGGATCGTCATATACGCAGTATTTT
CASSPTGGSSYTQYF
>TRBD1|TRBV30|TRBJ1-5|NA
TGTGCCTGGAGTGAGGGGGCTATTAATCAGCCCCAGCATTTT
CAWSEGAINQPQHF
>NA|TRBV6-6|TRBJ1-4|NA
TGTGCCAGCAACAGTCCTGCAACTAATGAAAAACTGTTTTTT
CASNSPATNEKLFF
>TRBD1|TRBV5-4|TRBJ1-1|NA
TGTGCCAGCAGCTCCCTCAGACAGGGGGCGGGAACTGAAGCTTTCTTT
CASSSLRQGAGTEAFF
>TRBD1|TRBV25-1|TRBJ2-2|once
TGTGCCAGTACCGGGACAGGGGGCGGGGAGCTGTTTTTT
CASTGTGGGELFF
>TRBD1|TRBV2|TRBJ1-2|NA
TGTGCCAGCAGTACCCGGACAGGGGATCACTATGGCTACACCTTC
CASSTRTGDHYGYTF